The 24 T cell receptor beta chains below all came from one sample that was sequenced in a study of shared clonotypes between healthy human individuals. Generated by immunoSEQ multiplex PCR, the TCRdb table keeps only in-frame clones and is missing some. The sample carries roughly 570,000 clones, 95% to 98% recorded once. Naive-designated CD8 cells lacked CD45RO, were positively enriched for CCR7, and omitted terminally differentiated effector memory CD45RA+ cells. The material sequenced was naive CD8+ T cells sorted from blood. These receptors originate from a man aged 25-40 years in good health.

The chain uses TRBV5-1 and TRBJ1-2, with D perhaps TRBD1 (6 bases). Germline CDR1 and CDR2: SGHRS and YFSETQ. This CDR3 comprises 14 residues. Between the trimmed V and J ends, which lost 0 bases and 6 bases, there was a span of 12 bases. CDR3 nucleotides: TGCGCCAGCAGCTTGGTGGCAGGGGACCATGGCTACACCTTC. This gives the protein CASSLVAGDHGYTF.

The chain employs TRBV11-2 and TRBJ2-5, with D hard to call. CDR3 size: 13 residues. Germline assignment: CDR1 SGHAT and CDR2 FQNNGV. Trimming shortened V by 1 base and J by 7 bases, and 10 bases separated the two germline ends. CDR3: CASSLVIVGTQYF. CDR3 coding DNA: TGTGCCAGCAGCTTAGTTATCGTAGGGACCCAGTACTTC.

This chain joins TRBV4-3 and TRBJ1-1, with 9 bases lining up with TRBD1. In germline, CDR1 is LGHNA, CDR2 YSLEER. Trimming removed 0 bases from V and 0 bases from J; junction bases left unmatched: 14. The CDR3 loop spans 20 amino acids. In nucleotides, the CDR3 is TGCGCCAGCAGCCAAGATAAGAATTCGGGACAGGGAGGACTGAACACTGAAGCTTTCTTT. As protein: CASSQDKNSGQGGLNTEAFF.

The chain combines TRBV7-9 with TRBJ2-7; D ambiguous. The germline V gene has CDR1 SEHNR and CDR2 FQNEAQ (reference sequence). This CDR3 has 15 amino acids. V was trimmed by 7 bases and J by 0 bases, leaving 16 bases between them. The DNA of the CDR3 is TGTGCCAGCACCCCCGGCCGGGCCGGCTCCTACGAGCAGTACTTC. Its protein is CASTPGRAGSYEQYF.

This clone was recorded only once. The V gene is TRBV11-2, the J gene TRBJ2-1, with D perhaps matching TRBD1 (5 bases). The germline CDR1 and CDR2 sequences are SGHAT and FQNNGV. Trimming took off 4 bases at V and 3 bases at J, with 13 bases between the two ends. The CDR3 covers 15 residues. The CDR3 DNA sequence: TGTGCCAGCAGCTCTGGCAGGGAAGGCTACAATGAGCAGTTCTTC. The encoded protein is CASSSGREGYNEQFF.

The chain couples TRBV6-1 to TRBJ2-7; 8 positions match TRBD1. Trimming cost V 4 bases and J 2 bases; bases outside gene matches: 4. There are 14 residues in the CDR3. The germline gives CDR1 MNHNS, CDR2 SASEGT. In nucleotides, the CDR3 is TGTGCCAGCAGTGGGACAGGGACCACCTACGAGCAGTACTTC. This codes for CASSGTGTTYEQYF.

The chain couples TRBV9 to TRBJ1-1; the match to TRBD1 covers 7 bases. This CDR3 is 15 amino acids long. The V and J ends lost 2 bases and 1 base, in that order; junction bases with no gene match: 5. Germline CDR1 SGDLS, CDR2 YYNGEE. CDR3 protein: CASSVSTGPNTEAFF. CDR3 in DNA: TGTGCCAGCAGCGTTTCGACAGGGCCGAACACTGAAGCTTTCTTT.

The rearrangement links TRBV7-2 to TRBJ2-7; D perhaps matches TRBD2 (5 bases). From germline, CDR1 is SGHTA and CDR2 FQGNSA. This CDR3 is 12 amino acids long. V lost 8 bases and J lost 2, with 10 bases in between. The DNA for the CDR3 is TGTGCCAGCGAGGGAGATACCTACGAGCAGTACTTC. Its translation: CASEGDTYEQYF.

V is TRBV27 and J is TRBJ2-1; D may be TRBD2 (6 bases). Between the trimmed V and J ends, which lost 8 bases and 7 bases, there was a span of 12 bases. CDR1 MNHEY and CDR2 SMNVEV come from the germline V gene (reference sequence). CDR3 length: 12 residues. For the CDR3, the DNA is TGTGCCAGCGGTAGGAGGGTAAATGAGCAGTTCTTC. Translated: CASGRRVNEQFF.

The chain employs TRBV10-3 and TRBJ2-3; 8 bases map to TRBD1. With 5 bases clipped from V and 0 bases from J, the junction kept 4 bases outside the gene matches. This CDR3 region has 15 residues. CDR1 is ENHRY and CDR2 is SYGVKD in the germline V gene. Written as DNA, the CDR3 is TGTGCCATCAGTACGACAGGGGCTAGCACAGATACGCAGTATTTT. Protein: CAISTTGASTDTQYF.

The chain couples TRBV25-1 to TRBJ1-2; no clear D gene. Germline V CDR1 and CDR2: MGHDK, SYGVNS. V gave up 3 bases and J gave up 6 bases, with 5 bases separating them. The CDR3 has 11 residues. The CDR3 loop reads CASSEKNGYTF. In DNA, the CDR3 is TGTGCCAGCAGTGAGAAAAATGGCTACACCTTC.

The chain combines TRBV7-2 with TRBJ1-1; 10 nucleotides match TRBD1. V shed 5 bases and J 5 bases; nucleotides not matched to a gene: 8. The CDR3 length is 15 residues. CDR1 and CDR2 from the germline V gene are SGHTA and FQGNSA. CDR3 sequence (DNA): TGTGCCAGCAGCCCCGACAGGGGGCTGGATACTGAAGCTTTCTTT. Translation gives CASSPDRGLDTEAFF.

The V call is TRBV11-2, the J call TRBJ2-7, with 7 bases that match TRBD1. Germline CDR1 and CDR2: SGHAT and FQNNGV. CDR3 length: 14 amino acids. The junction had 7 bases not matched to a gene; V was cut back by 5 bases and J by 3 bases. The CDR3 sequence is CASSPRDRVYEQYF. The CDR3 DNA reads as TGTGCCAGCAGCCCCCGGGACAGAGTCTACGAGCAGTACTTC.

V gene TRBV4-3 combines with J gene TRBJ2-1; D may correspond to TRBD1 or TRBD2 (5 bases each). This CDR3 has 14 amino acids. Germline assignment: CDR1 LGHNA and CDR2 YSLEER. V gave up 1 base and J gave up 6 bases, with 10 bases separating them. The CDR3 nucleotides are TGCGCCAGCAGCCAAGCGAGGGGTATCAATGAGCAGTTCTTC. This codes for CASSQARGINEQFF.

V and J are TRBV7-6 and TRBJ2-5; 12 bases line up with TRBD2. V was clipped by 1 base and J by 5 bases; unmatched bases: 8. Per the germline V gene, CDR1 is SGHVS and CDR2 is FNYEAQ. The CDR3 contains 17 residues. The CDR3, as DNA: TGTGCCAGCAGCTTAGAGAGACTAGCGGGAGTCAGGGAGACCCAGTACTTC. Its translation is CASSLERLAGVRETQYF.

The genes are TRBV27 and TRBJ2-7; D is perhaps TRBD2 (5 bases). This CDR3 has 13 amino acids. Germline values: CDR1 MNHEY, CDR2 SMNVEV (reference sequence). The V end lost 3 bases, the J end lost 3 bases, and 9 bases lay between the germline ends. The CDR3 spells CASSFLGDYEQYF. The CDR3 region has the DNA TGTGCCAGCAGTTTCCTCGGGGACTACGAGCAGTACTTC.

The chain carries TRBV19 and TRBJ1-2, with unresolved D. There are 14 residues in the CDR3. Germline CDR1 and CDR2: LNHDA and SQIVND (reference sequence). The V end lost 2 bases, the J end lost 8 bases, and 15 bases lay between the germline ends. CDR3 bases: TGTGCCAGTAGTATATCTCTGGCGGCCCAGGGCTACACCTTC. Translated, it gives CASSISLAAQGYTF.

Only one count was recorded for this clone. CDR3 in DNA: TGTGCCAGCAGTTCCCCAGTTGCGTCTGGGGCCAACGTCCTGACTTTC. Protein: CASSSPVASGANVLTF. V usage is TRBV27 and J usage is TRBJ2-6; D unclear. V was cut by 4 bases and J by 1 base, with 11 bases left in between. Germline V lookup: CDR1 MNHEY, CDR2 SMNVEV (reference sequence). This CDR3 is 16 amino acids long.

The chain recombines TRBV12-2 with TRBJ2-3. TRBV12-2 is designated a pseudogene. The CDR3 is 16 residues long. In nucleotides, the CDR3 is TGTGCAAGTCGCTTAGTTCGGGGGCGGACGTCAGATACGCAGTATTTT. Its translation is CASRLVRGRTSDTQYF.

CDR3 loop: CASSLVLIWANEQFF. CDR3 coding DNA: TGTGCCAGCAGCTTAGTTCTGATTTGGGCTAATGAGCAGTTCTTC. This sequence joins TRBV7-8 and TRBJ2-1; D call uncertain. Germline assignment: CDR1 SGHVS and CDR2 FQNEAQ. There are 15 residues in the CDR3. Trimming stripped 1 base from V and 7 bases from J, with 14 bases between.

The V gene is TRBV11-2, the J gene TRBJ2-7; D possibly corresponds to TRBD1 (7 bases). Trimming cost V 5 bases and J 0 bases, with 20 bases left between them. Germline loops: CDR1 SGHAT, CDR2 FQNNGV. This CDR3 comprises 17 residues. The CDR3 sequence: CASSNGQEGMSSYEQYF. CDR3 in DNA: TGTGCCAGCAGCAACGGACAGGAGGGCATGAGCTCCTACGAGCAGTACTTC.

The gene calls are TRBV7-2 and TRBJ1-5, with D hard to call. The V end lost 4 bases, the J end lost 7 bases, and 14 bases lay between the germline ends. This CDR3 contains 14 residues. CDR1 is SGHTA and CDR2 is FQGNSA in the germline V gene. The CDR3, as DNA: TGTGCCAGCAGCTCGCTAGGCGGGGTCCAGCCCCAGCATTTT. This sequence encodes CASSSLGGVQPQHF.

CDR3 bases: TGCGCCAGCAGCCAAGTACCGACTAGCGGGATTAGGGAGCAGTACTTC. Translating it yields CASSQVPTSGIREQYF. J is TRBJ2-7 and V is TRBV4-1, with 11 bases fitting TRBD2. The V and J ends lost 1 base and 7 bases, in that order; junction bases with no gene match: 9. There are 16 residues in the CDR3. Germline V gene lookup returns CDR1 MGHRA and CDR2 YSYEKL.

The rearrangement links TRBV10-2 to TRBJ2-6, with D unresolved. The CDR3 consists of 15 residues. The V end lost 2 bases, the J end lost 4 bases, and 9 bases lay between the germline ends. Germline CDR1 and CDR2: WSHSY and SAAADI. This chain's CDR3 is CASSERGVGANVLTF. CDR3 DNA: TGCGCCAGCAGTGAGCGTGGGGTAGGGGCCAACGTCCTGACTTTC.